This T cell receptor beta chain came from a study of blood T cell repertoires in COVID-19. The repertoire was sequenced with immunoSEQ multiplex PCR; TCRdb's copy has only in-frame clones and lacks some. The top ten hold 1.2% of the sample, which has some 250,000 clones, roughly nine tenths seen once. Germline CDR1 is LNHDA and CDR2 is SQIVND (reference sequence). V lost 8 bases and J lost 4; bases outside the gene matches: 7. There are 14 residues in the CDR3. The source material was PBMCs or T cells enriched from blood (not recorded which). The chain joins TRBV19 to TRBJ2-5; the match to TRBD1 covers 10 bases. The source is a human donor in a cohort exposed to, infected with or recovered from COVID-19 (not recorded which). The donor label of this sample is uncertain. The CDR3 DNA is TGTGCCAGTGGACAGGGGGGCCGAGCAGAGACCCAGTACTTC. Protein: CASGQGGRAETQYF. The full variable domain, rest sourced from reference TRBV19 and TRBJ2-5, is DGGITQSPKYLFRKEGQNVTLSCEQNLNHDAMYWYRQDPGQGLRLIYYSQIVNDFQKGDIAEGYSVSREKKESFPLTVTSAQKNPTAFYLCASGQGGRAETQYFGPGTRLLVL.